This T cell receptor beta chain came from a study of early T cells in non-severe SARS-CoV-2 infection. Germline-derived CDR1 and CDR2 are LNHNV and YYDKDF (reference sequence). The CDR3 is 15 residues long. V was trimmed by 5 bases and J by 0 bases, leaving 11 bases between them. Individual cDNA molecules carried attached unique molecular identifiers. TCRdb called the 5' RACE reads again in MiXCR, with one record for every CDR3 protein. This sample yields roughly 88,000 distinct CDR3 sequences, of which roughly 15% are seen a single time; about 6% belongs to the top ten. This TCR came from an adult who was a healthcare worker with PCR-confirmed SARS-CoV-2 infection or an uninfected control (not recorded which). The chain joins TRBV15 to TRBJ2-1; D is perhaps TRBD2 (6 bases). The sample consisted of whole blood. CDR3 coding DNA: TGTGCCACCAGCCCGAGGAGGGGCTCCTACAATGAGCAGTTCTTC. Translated: CATSPRRGSYNEQFF.